Listed below are T cell receptor beta chains from one sample, sequenced in a study of T-cell memory formation after mild COVID-19. In TCRdb, the 5' RACE reads were re-called with MiXCR into one record per CDR3 protein. Here the sample spans around 82,000 distinct CDR3 sequences, roughly 13% being singletons. The sample taken for sequencing was PBMCs or a T cell subset sorted from them (not recorded which). The receptors here all came from a young man who had mild COVID-19 (a few samples of this study predate the infection). Cell type and time point are not known. Each CDR3 is given with its conserved first and last residue. D genes are given only for firm matches. Some rows have no size entry. The others give once, few or many, or a class for an expanded clone.

>14|.|.|TRBV6-5|TRBJ1-3
TGTGCCAGCAGTTTAGAGCGAACTGGAAACACCATATATTTT
CASSLERTGNTIYF
>16|TRBD2|.|TRBV4-3|TRBJ2-1
TGCGCCAGCAGCCAAGATGTCAGCGGGGGGGCGAATGAGCAGTTCTTC
CASSQDVSGGANEQFF
>18|TRBD2|.|TRBV7-8|TRBJ2-3
TGTGCCAGCAGCTTAGCGCTATTCTCGGTAGCGGGGTCAGATACGCAGTATTTT
CASSLALFSVAGSDTQYF
>15|.|many|TRBV9|TRBJ2-5
TGTGCCAGCAGCGTAGGAATTGCGGGACAAGAGACCCAGTACTTC
CASSVGIAGQETQYF
>14|.|.|TRBV29-1|TRBJ2-1
TGCAGCGTCCCCCTGGGCGGTGGAGCCAATGAGCAGTTCTTC
CSVPLGGGANEQFF
>15|.|.|TRBV5-4|TRBJ2-5
TGTGCCAGCAGCTTGACCCCGACAGGTGGGGAGACCCAGTACTTC
CASSLTPTGGETQYF
>14|.|few|TRBV4-1|TRBJ2-5
TGCGCCAGCAGCCATGGGGCAGGACTAGAGACCCAGTACTTC
CASSHGAGLETQYF
>17|.|few|TRBV10-3|TRBJ2-7
TGTGCCATCAGTGAGTTAAATTTTGAGTGGGGAACCTACGAGCAGTACTTC
CAISELNFEWGTYEQYF
>15|.|few|TRBV7-9|TRBJ2-3
TGTGCCAGCAGCAGGACCGGGACTGCCATGGATACGCAGTATTTT
CASSRTGTAMDTQYF
>15|.|few|TRBV7-8|TRBJ1-5
TGTGCCAGCAGCTTAAGAGGGGTGGGTGATCAGCCCCAGCATTTT
CASSLRGVGDQPQHF
>15|.|few|TRBV7-9|TRBJ1-4
TGTGCCAGCAGCCCCAACACCTTAACTAATGAAAAACTGTTTTTT
CASSPNTLTNEKLFF
>15|TRBD1|.|TRBV24-1|TRBJ2-5
TGTGCCACCAGCTCGGGGACAGACTGGGGAGAGACCCAGTACTTC
CATSSGTDWGETQYF
>14|TRBD2|.|TRBV28|TRBJ2-7
TGTGCCAGCAGTTTTATCGGGGGGTCCTACGAGCAGTACTTC
CASSFIGGSYEQYF
>17|.|few|TRBV11-2|TRBJ2-2
TGTGCCAGCAGCTCCCTCGCACGTGGGGGTGACACCGGGGAGCTGTTTTTT
CASSSLARGGDTGELFF
>13|.|few|TRBV9|TRBJ2-1
TGTGCCAGCAGCAAGGAAACCTACAATGAGCAGTTCTTC
CASSKETYNEQFF
>15|.|.|TRBV9|TRBJ1-2
TGTGCCAGCAGCGTAGAGGGGGGGGTGGACTATGGCTACACCTTC
CASSVEGGVDYGYTF
>16|.|.|TRBV20-1|TRBJ1-6
TGCAGTGCTAGGGACCCCGGGGCAGCGAGAAATTCACCCCTCCACTTT
CSARDPGAARNSPLHF
>15|TRBD2|few|TRBV7-6|TRBJ2-5
TGTGCCACCGGACTAGCGGGGGGGCCGGGAGAGACCCAGTACTTC
CATGLAGGPGETQYF
>13|.|.|TRBV6-2/TRBV6-3|TRBJ2-3
TGTGCCAGCAGAAAGGAAAACACAGATACGCAGTATTTT
CASRKENTDTQYF
>14|TRBD2|few|TRBV30|TRBJ2-3
TGTGCCTGGGGTAGCGGGGTTGGTACAGATACGCAGTATTTT
CAWGSGVGTDTQYF
>13|.|.|TRBV19|TRBJ1-1
TGTGGCTCTACCTTCCGGTTGAACACTGAAGCTTTCTTT
CGSTFRLNTEAFF
>15|.|.|TRBV7-8|TRBJ2-7
TGTGCCAGCAGCTTAGTTAGGGGGGAAGCCTACGAGCAGTACTTC
CASSLVRGEAYEQYF
>14|TRBD2|.|TRBV30|TRBJ2-7
TGTGCCTGGAGTGTTCTAGCGGGGGCCTACGAGCAGTACTTC
CAWSVLAGAYEQYF
>14|TRBD1|.|TRBV5-1|TRBJ2-7
TGCGCCAGCAGCTTGGATGGACAGGGCTACGAGCAGTACTTC
CASSLDGQGYEQYF
>15|.|few|TRBV29-1|TRBJ2-1
TGCAGCGTCTCCTCGGCTGAAAGATCCTACAATGAGCAGTTCTTC
CSVSSAERSYNEQFF